This TCR beta chain was captured in a study of T cells in Graves' hyperthyroidism and ophthalmopathy. Germline CDR1 and CDR2: MGHDK and SYGVNS. This CDR3 spans 14 amino acids. V lost 9 bases and J lost 6; bases outside the gene matches: 10. PBMCs stemmed from 8.5 to 10 ml fresh peripheral blood. With regard to this clonotype: The antigen is not known.

Study-level results: Expanded thyroid clonotypes (above 0.001) were mostly also found in blood. A model of 13 V-J features distinguished ophthalmopathy from stable hyperthyroidism.

Amplification targeted TCR beta CDR3 regions from RNA transcripts. The study used the HTBI primer set for a first-round RT-PCR of the TCR CDR3. From the multiplex PCR reads, TCRdb called clonotypes with MiXCR, one entry per CDR3 protein. The table shows 640,000 or so distinct CDR3 sequences, with 14% occurring only once. The TCR originated in a woman in her late teens or twenties with Graves' ophthalmopathy. The material sequenced was blood. The rearrangement links TRBV25-1 to TRBJ2-1; TRBD1 matches 8 bases. CDR3 nucleotides: TGTGCCAGTCACGGAGGACAGGGAAGCAATGAGCAGTTCTTC. This translates into CASHGGQGSNEQFF. The full variable domain, its missing parts supplied by reference TRBV25-1 and TRBJ2-1, is EADIYQTPRYLVIGTGKKITLECSQTMGHDKMYWYQQDPGMELHLIHYSYGVNSTEKGDLSSESTVSRIRTEHFPLTLESARPSHTSQYLCASHGGQGSNEQFFGPGTRLTVL.